This T cell receptor (beta chain) is drawn from a study of response to subunit inactivated influenza vaccine. The CDR3 is 16 amino acids. The ends lost 0 bases at V and 3 bases at J; junction bases unmatched: 5. CDR1 is SGHAT, CDR2 FQNNGV, per germline. This clonotype has more than one count but fewer than ten. TCRdb called the RT-PCR reads again in MiXCR, with one record for every CDR3 protein. This table has about 570,000 distinct CDR3 sequences, 10% to 12% appearing once. The sample was also reused in another study, on T cells expressing NK-cell markers. That report notes: Template switching by 5'RACE with UMIs generated the TCR beta cDNA. Investigators obtained TCR beta repertoires from sorted CD3+CD56+NKG2C+, CD3+CD56+NKG2C- and CD3+CD56-NKG2C+ T cells. Seven donors tested HCMV-seropositive and one tested seronegative among the eight sequenced. As a fraction of CD8+ T cells, dominant NKG2C+ clonotypes reached about 1.0-8% in 5 or 6 donors. Among several donors, these clonotypes also ranked first in the CD3+CD56-NKG2C+ fraction.

The sequenced sample was PBMCs from blood, obtained on the day of vaccination. The source of this sequence is a man aged 50 to 59 who received an inactivated influenza vaccine. The chain joins TRBV11-2 to TRBJ2-3, with 8 bases lining up with TRBD2. This CDR3 reads CASSLEPGGRTDTQYF. The CDR3 nucleotides are TGTGCCAGCAGCTTAGAACCGGGGGGGCGGACAGATACGCAGTATTTT.